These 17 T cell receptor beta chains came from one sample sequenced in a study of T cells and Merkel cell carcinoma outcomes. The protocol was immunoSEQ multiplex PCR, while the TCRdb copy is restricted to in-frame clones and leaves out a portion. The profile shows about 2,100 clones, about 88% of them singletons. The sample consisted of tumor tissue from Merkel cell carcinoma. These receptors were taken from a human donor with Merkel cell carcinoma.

The CDR3 bases are TGTGCCACCAGCCGAGGCCAAGGGGGGTCCTACAATGAGCAGTTCTTC. It specifies CATSRGQGGSYNEQFF. The chain joins TRBV15 to TRBJ2-1; perhaps D is TRBD1 or TRBD2 (6 bases each). With 5 bases removed from V and 1 base from J, the gap between germline ends came to 15 bases. The V gene's germline CDR1 is LNHNV and CDR2 YYDKDF (reference sequence). There are 16 residues in the CDR3.

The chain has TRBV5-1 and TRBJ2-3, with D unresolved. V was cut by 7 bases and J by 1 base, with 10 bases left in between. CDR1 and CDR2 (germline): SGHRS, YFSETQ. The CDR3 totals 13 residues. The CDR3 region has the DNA TGCGCCAGCTCCCCCGGAGGCACAGATACGCAGTATTTT. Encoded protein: CASSPGGTDTQYF.

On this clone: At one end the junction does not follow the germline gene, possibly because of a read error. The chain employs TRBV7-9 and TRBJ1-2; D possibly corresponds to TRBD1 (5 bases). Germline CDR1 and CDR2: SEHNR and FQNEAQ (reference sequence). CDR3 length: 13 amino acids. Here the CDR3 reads CVSRKGDNYGYTF. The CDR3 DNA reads TGTGTCAGCAGAAAAGGGGATAACTATGGCTACACCTTC. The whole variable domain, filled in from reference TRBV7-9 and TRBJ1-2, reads DTGVSQNPRHKITKRGQNVTFRCDPISEHNRLYWYRQTLGQGPEFLTYFQNEAQLEKSRLLSDRFSAERPKGSFSTLEIQRTEQGDSAMYLCVSRKGDNYGYTFGSGTRLTVV.

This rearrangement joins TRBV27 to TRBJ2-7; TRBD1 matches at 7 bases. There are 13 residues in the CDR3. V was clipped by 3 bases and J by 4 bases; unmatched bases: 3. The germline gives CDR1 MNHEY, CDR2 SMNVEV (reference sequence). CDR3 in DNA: TGTGCCAGCAGTTTTGGCAGGGGGTACGAGCAGTACTTC. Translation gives CASSFGRGYEQYF.

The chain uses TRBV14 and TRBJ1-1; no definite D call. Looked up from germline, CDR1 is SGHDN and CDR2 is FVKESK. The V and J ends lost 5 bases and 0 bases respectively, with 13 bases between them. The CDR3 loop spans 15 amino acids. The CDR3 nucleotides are TGTGCCAGCAGCTTTACCCAGAACATGAACACTGAAGCTTTCTTT. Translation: CASSFTQNMNTEAFF.

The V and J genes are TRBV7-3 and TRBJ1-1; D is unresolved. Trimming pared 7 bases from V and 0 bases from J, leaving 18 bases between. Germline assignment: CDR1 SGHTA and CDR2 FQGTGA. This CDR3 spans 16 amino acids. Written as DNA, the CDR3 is TGTGCCAGCAACCGCAAGATGACACCTATGAACACTGAAGCTTTCTTT. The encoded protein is CASNRKMTPMNTEAFF.

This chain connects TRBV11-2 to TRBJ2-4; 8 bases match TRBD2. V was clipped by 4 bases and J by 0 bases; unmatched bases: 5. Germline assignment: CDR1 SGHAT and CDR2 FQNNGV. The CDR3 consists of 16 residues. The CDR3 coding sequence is TGTGCCAGCAGCTCGACTAGCGTACTAGCCAAAAACATTCAGTACTTC. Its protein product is CASSSTSVLAKNIQYF.

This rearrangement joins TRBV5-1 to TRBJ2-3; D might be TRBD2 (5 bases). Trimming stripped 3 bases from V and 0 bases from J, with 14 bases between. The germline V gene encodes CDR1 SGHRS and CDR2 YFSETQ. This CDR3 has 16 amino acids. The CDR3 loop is CASSSLGASSTDTQYF. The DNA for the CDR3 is TGCGCCAGCAGCTCCCTGGGCGCTAGCAGCACAGATACGCAGTATTTT. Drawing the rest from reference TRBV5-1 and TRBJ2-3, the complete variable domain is KAGVTQTPRYLIKTRGQQVTLSCSPISGHRSVSWYQQTPGQGLQFLFEYFSETQRNKGNFPGRFSGRQFSNSRSEMNVSTLELGDSALYLCASSSLGASSTDTQYFGPGTRLTVL.

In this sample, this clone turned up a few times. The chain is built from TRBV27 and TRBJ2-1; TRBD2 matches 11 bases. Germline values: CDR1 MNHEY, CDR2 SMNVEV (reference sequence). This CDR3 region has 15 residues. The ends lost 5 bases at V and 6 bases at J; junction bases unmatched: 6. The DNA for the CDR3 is TGTGCCAGCAGTACTCTAGCGGGGGGACTCAATGAGCAGTTCTTC. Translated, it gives CASSTLAGGLNEQFF.

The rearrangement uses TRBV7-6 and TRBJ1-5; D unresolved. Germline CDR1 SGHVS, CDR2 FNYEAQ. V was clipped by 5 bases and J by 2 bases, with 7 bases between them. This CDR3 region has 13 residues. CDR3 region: CASSLQGNQPQHF. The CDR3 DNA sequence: TGTGCCAGCAGCCTGCAGGGCAATCAGCCCCAGCATTTT.

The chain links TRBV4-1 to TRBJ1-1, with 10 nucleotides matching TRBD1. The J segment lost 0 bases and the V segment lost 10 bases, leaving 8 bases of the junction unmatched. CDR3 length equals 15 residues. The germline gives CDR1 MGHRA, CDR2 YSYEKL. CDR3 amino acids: CATGQGELMNTEAFF. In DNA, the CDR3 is TGCGCCACAGGACAGGGGGAATTGATGAACACTGAAGCTTTCTTT.

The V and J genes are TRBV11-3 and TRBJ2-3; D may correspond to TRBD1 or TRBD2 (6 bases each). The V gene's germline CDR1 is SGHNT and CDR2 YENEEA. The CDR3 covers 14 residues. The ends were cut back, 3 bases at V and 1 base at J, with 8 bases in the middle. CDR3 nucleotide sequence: TGTGCCAGCAGCTTCCGGGGGCGCACAGATACGCAGTATTTT. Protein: CASSFRGRTDTQYF. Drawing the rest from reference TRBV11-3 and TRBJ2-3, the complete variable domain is EAGVVQSPRYKIIEKKQPVAFWCNPISGHNTLYWYLQNLGQGPELLIRYENEEAVDDSQLPKDRFSAERLKGVDSTLKIQPAELGDSAVYLCASSFRGRTDTQYFGPGTRLTVL.

CDR3 sequence reads: CASSITGTPNEKLFF. The CDR3 coding sequence is TGTGCCAGTAGTATTACCGGGACGCCCAATGAAAAACTGTTTTTT. The V and J genes are TRBV19 and TRBJ1-4; D might be TRBD1 (5 bases). V was shortened by 3 bases and J by 5 bases, with 13 bases between the two germline ends. The CDR3 has 15 residues. The germline gives CDR1 LNHDA, CDR2 SQIVND (reference sequence).

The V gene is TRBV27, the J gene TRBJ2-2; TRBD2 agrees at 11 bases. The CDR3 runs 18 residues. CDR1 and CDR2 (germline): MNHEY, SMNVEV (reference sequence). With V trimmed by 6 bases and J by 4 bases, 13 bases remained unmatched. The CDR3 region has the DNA TGTGCCAGCAGCTACCGAATAGCGGGAGGGATTTTCACCGGGGAGCTGTTTTTT. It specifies CASSYRIAGGIFTGELFF.

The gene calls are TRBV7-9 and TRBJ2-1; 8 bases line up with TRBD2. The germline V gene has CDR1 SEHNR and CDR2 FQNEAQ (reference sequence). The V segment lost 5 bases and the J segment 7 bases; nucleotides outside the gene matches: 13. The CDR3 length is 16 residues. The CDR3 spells CASSLRTGGPLNEQFF. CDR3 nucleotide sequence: TGTGCCAGCAGCCTGCGGACGGGAGGGCCCCTGAATGAGCAGTTCTTC.

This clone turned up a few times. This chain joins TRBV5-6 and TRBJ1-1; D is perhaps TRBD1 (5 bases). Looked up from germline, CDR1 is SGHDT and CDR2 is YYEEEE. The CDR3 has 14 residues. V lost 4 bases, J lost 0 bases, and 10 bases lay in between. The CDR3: CASSLLDMNTEAFF. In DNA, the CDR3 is TGTGCCAGCAGCCTCTTGGACATGAACACTGAAGCTTTCTTT.

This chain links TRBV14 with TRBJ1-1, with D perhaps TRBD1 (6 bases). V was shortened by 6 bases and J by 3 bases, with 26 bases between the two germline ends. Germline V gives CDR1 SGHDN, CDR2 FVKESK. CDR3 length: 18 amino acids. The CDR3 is CASRFITPGVQGHTEAFF. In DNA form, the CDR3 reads TGTGCCAGCAGATTCATTACCCCGGGGGTACAGGGCCACACTGAAGCTTTCTTT. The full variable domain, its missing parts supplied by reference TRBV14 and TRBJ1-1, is EAGVTQFPSHSVIEKGQTVTLRCDPISGHDNLYWYRRVMGKEIKFLLHFVKESKQDESGMPNNRFLAERTGGTYSTLKVQPAELEDSGVYFCASRFITPGVQGHTEAFFGQGTRLTVV.